These T cell receptor beta chains were read from a single sample in a study of OX40 agonist ivuxolimab in advanced cancers. The data were produced by immunoSEQ multiplex PCR, yet TCRdb's version contains in-frame clones alone and is incomplete. The sample includes about 140,000 clones, around 93% of them seen just once. Sequences were derived from CD4+ or CD8+ T cells sorted from blood, sampled in a trial of the OX40 agonist ivuxolimab. The receptors derive from an adult with an advanced solid tumor such as melanoma, head and neck, liver or kidney cancer. Each CDR3 is given with its conserved first and last residue. A D gene is named only where the DNA matches it firmly. Clone size is stated in some rows and not others, as once, few, many or a class when expanded.

J: TRBJ2-2; D: .; size: .; length: 18; V: TRBV9; CDR3: CASSVATGAGRSPGELFF; DNA: TGTGCCAGCAGCGTAGCTACCGGGGCAGGGAGGTCTCCCGGGGAGCTGTTTTTT
J: TRBJ1-1; D: .; size: .; length: 15; V: TRBV5-1; CDR3: CASSDLQGLNTEAFF; DNA: TGCGCCAGCAGCGATCTACAGGGCTTGAACACTGAAGCTTTCTTT
J: TRBJ2-5; D: .; size: .; length: 13; V: TRBV27; CDR3: CASRLTGQETQYF; DNA: TGTGCCAGCCGACTGACAGGACAAGAGACCCAGTACTTC
J: TRBJ2-3; D: .; size: .; length: 13; V: TRBV2; CDR3: CASSAGKADTQYF; DNA: TGTGCCAGCAGTGCAGGGAAAGCAGATACGCAGTATTTT
J: TRBJ1-4; D: TRBD1; size: once; length: 14; V: TRBV5-6; CDR3: CASSLPGGDEKLFF; DNA: TGTGCCAGCAGCTTGCCAGGGGGGGATGAAAAACTGTTTTTT
J: TRBJ2-7; D: .; size: .; length: 14; V: TRBV4-3; CDR3: CASSQRDWTREQYF; DNA: TGCGCCAGCAGCCAGCGGGACTGGACCCGCGAGCAGTACTTC
J: TRBJ1-2; D: .; size: once; length: 12; V: TRBV6-5; CDR3: CASTQVWYGYTF; DNA: TGTGCCAGCACCCAAGTCTGGTATGGCTACACCTTC
J: TRBJ1-1; D: TRBD1; size: .; length: 13; V: TRBV19; CDR3: CASGGQGNTEAFF; DNA: TGTGCCAGTGGGGGACAGGGGAACACTGAAGCTTTCTTT
J: TRBJ2-5; D: TRBD1; size: .; length: 16; V: TRBV6-1; CDR3: CASSATGTGRRETQYF; DNA: TGTGCCAGCAGTGCTACCGGGACAGGGAGGCGAGAGACCCAGTACTTC
J: TRBJ1-6; D: .; size: .; length: 16; V: TRBV9; CDR3: CASSVGLSSYNSPLHF; DNA: TGTGCCAGCAGCGTGGGGTTGAGCTCCTATAATTCACCCCTCCACTTT
J: TRBJ2-1; D: TRBD1; size: .; length: 13; V: TRBV6-1; CDR3: CASTKGQGHEQFF; DNA: TGTGCCAGCACGAAAGGACAGGGGCATGAGCAGTTCTTC
J: TRBJ1-1; D: .; size: .; length: 14; V: TRBV7-2; CDR3: CASSLGAGNTEAFF; DNA: TGTGCCAGCAGCTTAGGAGCAGGGAACACTGAAGCTTTCTTT
J: TRBJ1-1; D: TRBD1; size: .; length: 14; V: TRBV5-1; CDR3: CASSASGQGDEAFF; DNA: TGCGCCAGCAGCGCCTCCGGACAGGGCGATGAAGCTTTCTTT
J: TRBJ2-5; D: .; size: .; length: 12; V: TRBV9; CDR3: CASSSPPGTQYF; DNA: TGTGCCAGCAGCTCTCCTCCAGGGACCCAGTACTTC
J: TRBJ2-1; D: TRBD2; size: .; length: 15; V: TRBV5-1; CDR3: CASSLGGRRPFEQFF; DNA: TGCGCCAGCAGCTTGGGCGGGAGGCGGCCATTTGAGCAGTTCTTC
J: TRBJ2-5; D: .; size: .; length: 14; V: TRBV7-2; CDR3: CASSPWTNEETQYF; DNA: TGTGCCAGCAGCCCTTGGACAAACGAAGAGACCCAGTACTTC
J: TRBJ2-7; D: .; size: .; length: 11; V: TRBV10-1; CDR3: CASSDSYEQYF; DNA: TGCGCCAGCAGTGACAGCTACGAGCAGTACTTC
J: TRBJ2-1; D: TRBD2; size: .; length: 15; V: TRBV28; CDR3: CASSLTSGKPNEQFF; DNA: TGTGCCAGCAGTTTAACTAGCGGGAAACCGAATGAGCAGTTCTTC
J: TRBJ1-2; D: .; size: .; length: 11; V: TRBV6-4; CDR3: CASTLDYGYTF; DNA: TGTGCCAGCACGTTAGACTATGGCTACACCTTC
J: TRBJ1-5; D: .; size: few; length: 14; V: TRBV4-3; CDR3: CASSQVAEYQPQHF; DNA: TGCGCCAGCAGCCAAGTGGCCGAGTATCAGCCCCAGCATTTT
J: TRBJ1-2; D: .; size: few; length: 12; V: TRBV14; CDR3: CASSQGLALYTF; DNA: TGTGCCAGCAGCCAGGGACTAGCGCTCTACACCTTC
J: TRBJ2-3; D: TRBD2; size: .; length: 17; V: TRBV10-1; CDR3: CASSDLAGGRLTDTQYF; DNA: TGCGCCAGCAGTGACTTAGCGGGGGGACGACTCACAGATACGCAGTATTTT
J: TRBJ2-7; D: .; size: .; length: 11; V: TRBV6-5; CDR3: CASSYMEGQYF; DNA: TGTGCCAGCAGTTACATGGAAGGGCAGTACTTC
J: TRBJ2-2; D: TRBD2; size: .; length: 16; V: TRBV15; CDR3: CATSRRSSGRNGELFF; DNA: TGTGCCACCAGCAGACGCTCTAGCGGGAGAAACGGGGAGCTGTTTTTT
J: TRBJ1-5; D: .; size: .; length: 15; V: TRBV4-2; CDR3: CASSQARQGGQPQHF; DNA: TGTGCCAGCAGCCAAGCGCGGCAGGGTGGGCAGCCCCAGCATTTT
J: TRBJ2-4; D: .; size: .; length: 15; V: TRBV10-3; CDR3: CAISGSTGAGDIQYF; DNA: TGTGCCATCAGTGGGTCGACAGGGGCGGGAGACATTCAGTACTTC
J: TRBJ2-7; D: TRBD2; size: once; length: 14; V: TRBV6-5; CDR3: CASSLTSVTYEQYF; DNA: TGTGCCAGCAGCCTTACTAGCGTAACCTACGAGCAGTACTTC
J: TRBJ1-5; D: TRBD1; size: once; length: 12; V: TRBV2; CDR3: CASSLGGQAQHF; DNA: TGTGCCAGCAGCCTAGGGGGACAGGCACAGCATTTT
J: TRBJ2-1; D: .; size: .; length: 13; V: TRBV5-1; CDR3: CASSSGSYNEQFF; DNA: TGCGCCAGCAGCTCGGGCTCCTACAATGAGCAGTTCTTC
J: TRBJ1-3; D: .; size: .; length: 15; V: TRBV4-2; CDR3: CASSHDAISGNTIYF; DNA: TGTGCCAGCAGCCATGACGCGATCTCTGGAAACACCATATATTTT
J: TRBJ1-5; D: .; size: few; length: 13; V: TRBV7-7; CDR3: CASSLDRYQPQHF; DNA: TGTGCTAGCAGTTTGGACAGATATCAGCCCCAGCATTTT
J: TRBJ2-6; D: .; size: .; length: 17; V: TRBV27; CDR3: CASSSNLIGSGANVLTF; DNA: TGTGCCAGCAGTTCGAATTTAATTGGCTCTGGGGCCAACGTCCTGACTTTC
J: TRBJ1-3; D: .; size: .; length: 14; V: TRBV4-3; CDR3: CASRGTSSGNTIYF; DNA: TGCGCCAGCAGAGGTACGAGCTCTGGAAACACCATATATTTT
J: TRBJ1-2; D: .; size: .; length: 14; V: TRBV19; CDR3: CASSIDGTYRGYTF; DNA: TGTGCCAGTAGTATAGACGGGACGTACCGTGGCTACACCTTC
J: TRBJ2-1; D: TRBD2; size: once; length: 16; V: TRBV5-6; CDR3: CASSQTPGLAGDEQFF; DNA: TGTGCCAGCAGCCAGACCCCGGGACTAGCGGGAGATGAGCAGTTCTTC
J: TRBJ2-2; D: .; size: .; length: 13; V: TRBV19; CDR3: CATGFLNTGELFF; DNA: TGTGCCACTGGCTTCCTGAACACCGGGGAGCTGTTTTTT
J: TRBJ2-3; D: TRBD2; size: .; length: 16; V: TRBV9; CDR3: CASSEGIAGGEDTQYF; DNA: TGTGCCAGCAGCGAGGGAATAGCGGGAGGCGAAGATACGCAGTATTTT
J: TRBJ2-7; D: .; size: .; length: 14; V: TRBV6-5; CDR3: CASSYDGVSYEQYF; DNA: TGTGCCAGCAGTTACGACGGAGTTTCCTACGAGCAGTACTTC
J: TRBJ2-5; D: .; size: .; length: 11; V: TRBV11-2; CDR3: CASSLGGTQYF; DNA: TGTGCCAGCAGCTTGGGTGGGACCCAGTACTTC
J: TRBJ2-1; D: TRBD2; size: .; length: 15; V: TRBV19; CDR3: CASTSSGRAIAEQFF; DNA: TGTGCCAGTACGTCTAGCGGGAGGGCCATCGCTGAGCAGTTCTTC
J: TRBJ1-1; D: .; size: .; length: 15; V: TRBV6-5; CDR3: CASSYGGGLNTEAFF; DNA: TGTGCCAGCAGTTACGGGGGGGGCCTGAACACTGAAGCTTTCTTT
J: TRBJ1-1; D: .; size: .; length: 14; V: TRBV6-1; CDR3: CASSQDPKRAEAFF; DNA: TGTGCCAGCTCCCAAGACCCTAAGAGGGCTGAAGCTTTCTTT